This TCR beta chain stems from a study of T cell changes during pregnancy in multiple sclerosis. Using immunoSEQ multiplex PCR, the repertoire was profiled, and TCRdb retains in-frame clones only, with some absent. Among approximately 130,000 clones, roughly 95% were seen once, and the ten largest hold less than 0.55%. This sequence was found in a female donor with multiple sclerosis, enrolled in a pregnancy study. The source was peripheral blood, collected after pregnancy.

The CDR3 sequence: CASSQEGNQPQHF. The DNA of the CDR3 is TGTGCCAGCAGCCAAGAGGGAAATCAGCCCCAGCATTTT. The chain uses TRBV2 and TRBJ1-5; D gene unclear. Trimming left V 6 bases short and J 4 bases short, with 10 bases between. The CDR3 contains 13 residues. Per germline, CDR1 SNHLY and CDR2 FYNNEI.